The 20 T cell receptor beta chains given below trace back to one sample, sequenced in a study of regulatory T cells in long-lasting Graves disease. For TCR beta, libraries came from iRepertoire HTBI primers and Arm-PCR of CDR3 regions. Each CDR3 protein is one row after TCRdb ran MiXCR on the multiplex PCR reads. The sample yields under 450,000 distinct CDR3 sequences, about 16% seen once. Time point in this sample: newly diagnosed GD, antithyroid drugs for less than 3 months. From RNA extracted from PBMCs, the TCR library was made. This sample was shared with a second study, whose subject was T cells in Graves' hyperthyroidism and ophthalmopathy.

The source material was peripheral blood mononuclear cells (PBMCs), sampled at new diagnosis, from a patient treated with antithyroid drugs. Source of these receptors: a woman aged 18 to 35 with Graves disease.

This clonotype has a handful of counts. The chain couples TRBV29-1 to TRBJ2-3, with D possibly TRBD2 on 6 matching bases. Germline CDR1 and CDR2: SQVTM and ANQGSEA. The CDR3 is 14 residues long. Trimming took 7 bases from V and 3 from J, leaving 17 bases between them. The CDR3 sequence is CSAPLSGMTDTQYF. For the CDR3, the DNA is TGCAGCGCCCCTCTTAGCGGAATGACAGATACGCAGTATTTT.

A word on this clonotype: A read error may be the cause here, since a much bigger clone is one base away. The CDR3 loop reads CASSPGGNSGNTIYF. As DNA, the CDR3 is TGTGCCAGCAGCCCAGGGGGGAACTCTGGAAACACCATATATTTT. The chain combines TRBV11-2 with TRBJ1-3; 7 nucleotides match TRBD1. This CDR3 is 15 amino acids long. The germline V gene has CDR1 SGHAT and CDR2 FQNNGV. Trimming at V came to 5 bases and at J to 0 bases, leaving 4 bases not matched to a gene.

This clonotype came up a few times. With a much larger clone just one base away, this may be a read error. The rearrangement links TRBV20-1 to TRBJ2-3; D is undetermined. This CDR3 region has 11 residues. The germline V and J ends were trimmed by 8 bases and 7 bases, with 13 bases remaining between them. Per the germline V gene, CDR1 is DFQATT and CDR2 is SNEGSKA (reference sequence). CDR3 sequence (DNA): TGCAGTACCCAACACGCCAATACGCAGTATTTT. Its protein is CSTQHANTQYF.

The gene calls are TRBV20-1 and TRBJ1-5; D not resolved. Germline CDR1 is DFQATT and CDR2 is SNEGSKA (reference sequence). With 4 bases removed from V and 4 bases from J, the gap between germline ends came to 11 bases. This CDR3 has 13 residues. The CDR3 DNA reads TGCAGTGCTACCTCCACTCGGAATCAGCCCCAGCATTTT. It codes for CSATSTRNQPQHF.

The chain combines TRBV10-3 with TRBJ2-5, with D unclear. Germline V gives CDR1 ENHRY, CDR2 SYGVKD. Trimming removed 6 bases from V and 7 bases from J, with 24 bases in between. The CDR3 extends over 16 amino acids. As DNA, the CDR3 is TGTGCCATCAGCCCTAGGACCGCACAAGTTCCCGGGACCCAGTACTTC. Residues: CAISPRTAQVPGTQYF.

The chain combines TRBV5-1 with TRBJ2-1, with TRBD2 identical over 16 bases. V shed 4 bases, J shed 7 bases, and the junction held 14 bases outside the gene matches. The CDR3 totals 19 residues. The germline V gene encodes CDR1 SGHRS and CDR2 YFSETQ. The CDR3: CASSSQGTSGRATGNEQFF. CDR3 DNA sequence: TGCGCCAGCAGCAGCCAAGGGACTAGCGGGAGGGCCACGGGGAATGAGCAGTTCTTC.

This clonotype appeared a few times. Compared with germline, one end of the junction differs, possibly owing to a read error. The chain joins TRBV10-3 to TRBJ2-3, with a possible D match to TRBD1 (5 bases). The germline gives CDR1 ENHRY, CDR2 SYGVKD. The CDR3 runs 12 residues. CDR3 coding DNA: TGTGCCATCAGTCTAGGCACAGGTACGCAGTATTTT. Translating gives CAISLGTGTQYF.

This clonotype has only one observation. The chain's CDR3 is CASSRPGQGAPEAFF. The CDR3 DNA follows: TGTGCCAGCAGCCGCCCGGGACAGGGGGCTCCTGAAGCTTTCTTT. The J gene is TRBJ1-1, the V gene TRBV3-1; 12 bases match TRBD1. The CDR3 covers 15 residues. Per germline, CDR1 LGHDT and CDR2 YNNKEL (reference sequence). The V segment lost 4 bases and the J segment 6 bases; nucleotides outside the gene matches: 6. Variable domain in full (rest from reference TRBV3-1 and TRBJ1-1): DTAVSQTPKYLVTQMGNDKSIKCEQNLGHDTMYWYKQDSKKFLKIMFSYNNKELIINETVPNRFSPKSPDKAHLNLHINSLELGDSAVYFCASSRPGQGAPEAFFGQGTRLTVV.

This clonotype was seen at least ten times. The J gene is TRBJ2-1, the V gene TRBV3-1, with D possibly matching TRBD2 (5 bases). V dropped 2 bases and J dropped 5 bases, with 19 bases sitting between them. The CDR3 consists of 17 residues. From germline, CDR1 is LGHDT and CDR2 YNNKEL (reference sequence). The CDR3 reads CASSQRTEGLGHNEQFF. CDR3 coding DNA: TGTGCCAGCAGCCAACGCACTGAGGGCCTCGGGCACAATGAGCAGTTCTTC.

This clonotype was counted at least ten times. The chain is built from TRBV6-1 and TRBJ2-3, with 10 bases matching TRBD2. CDR1 is MNHNS and CDR2 is SASEGT in the germline V gene. The V gene end was trimmed by 6 bases and the J gene end by 4 bases; junction bases not matched to a gene: 7. This CDR3 is built from 15 residues. The DNA of the CDR3 is TGTGCCAGCAGCGGTATAGCGGGGGGACCAGATACGCAGTATTTT. It translates to CASSGIAGGPDTQYF.

V gene TRBV9 combines with J gene TRBJ2-1; TRBD2 agrees at 9 bases. CDR3 size: 17 residues. Per the germline V gene, CDR1 is SGDLS and CDR2 is YYNGEE. V lost 4 bases and J lost 0; bases outside the gene matches: 8. The CDR3 is CASSPGGRGGSYNEQFF. The CDR3, as DNA: TGTGCCAGCAGCCCGGGGGGGCGGGGGGGCTCCTACAATGAGCAGTTCTTC.

This clonotype was counted ten times or more. This chain uses TRBV24-1 with TRBJ2-7; D possibly matches TRBD1 or TRBD2 (5 bases each). Trimming left V 7 bases short and J 2 bases short, with 11 bases between. Germline CDR1 KGHDR, CDR2 SFDVKD. The CDR3 is 13 residues long. The CDR3: CATRWDRTYEQYF. Written as DNA, the CDR3 is TGTGCCACCAGATGGGACCGCACCTACGAGCAGTACTTC.

The V gene is TRBV28, the J gene TRBJ2-7; D is possibly TRBD1 or TRBD2 (6 bases each). Germline lookup yields CDR1 MDHEN and CDR2 SYDVKM. The CDR3 consists of 15 residues. Between the trimmed V and J ends, which lost 7 bases and 3 bases, there was a span of 19 bases. Here the CDR3 reads CASIDGGYQDYEQYF. The CDR3 region has the DNA TGTGCCAGCATCGACGGGGGCTATCAGGACTACGAGCAGTACTTC.

In this sample, this clonotype turned up a few times. This chain uses TRBV5-1 with TRBJ2-1; 9 bases agree with TRBD1. Germline CDR1 SGHRS, CDR2 YFSETQ. The CDR3 sequence is 13 residues long. J lost 11 bases, V lost 3 bases, and 6 bases had no gene match. As DNA, the CDR3 is TGCGCCAGCAGCTCCGCGGGACAGGGACAGCAGTTCTTC. Residues: CASSSAGQGQQFF.

This clonotype was seen many times. The chain is built from TRBV10-2 and TRBJ1-4; perhaps TRBD1 as D (6 bases). CDR3 length equals 14 residues. V dropped 4 bases and J dropped 8 bases, with 14 bases sitting between them. Germline CDR1 reads WSHSY; CDR2 reads SAAADI. CDR3 sequence: CASSVAGAFEKLFF. CDR3 bases: TGCGCCAGCAGTGTGGCAGGGGCGTTCGAAAAACTGTTTTTT.

This clonotype was recorded many times. The chain links TRBV6-5 to TRBJ2-7; D might be TRBD1 or TRBD2, each matching 5 bases. The CDR3 totals 14 residues. Germline CDR1 reads MNHEY; CDR2 reads SVGAGI. Trimming left V 2 bases short and J 2 bases short, with 10 bases between. This CDR3 is CASSYQGRTYEQYF. Written as DNA, the CDR3 is TGTGCCAGCAGTTACCAGGGACGGACCTACGAGCAGTACTTC.

This CDR3 reads CSAQTSNQPQHF. In DNA, the CDR3 is TGCAGTGCCCAGACGAGCAATCAGCCCCAGCATTTT. The genes are TRBV20-1 and TRBJ1-5, with D hard to call. V was clipped by 6 bases and J by 1 base, with 7 bases between them. Germline V gives CDR1 DFQATT, CDR2 SNEGSKA (reference sequence). The CDR3 spans 12 residues.

This clonotype was detected ten times or more. This chain uses TRBV18 with TRBJ2-4, with D tentatively TRBD2 (5 bases). Germline CDR1 is KGHSH and CDR2 is LQKENI. V dropped 3 bases and J dropped 2 bases, with 14 bases sitting between them. There are 16 residues in the CDR3. CDR3 coding DNA: TGTGCCAGCTCACCTGAGGGCGGAGGAACCAAAAACATTCAGTACTTC. Amino acids: CASSPEGGGTKNIQYF.

This chain uses TRBV5-5 with TRBJ2-3, with 9 positions matching TRBD2. This CDR3 contains 17 residues. The germline V gene has CDR1 SGHKS and CDR2 YYEKEE (reference sequence). V shed 2 bases, J shed 1 base, and the junction held 8 bases outside the gene matches. CDR3 nucleotide sequence: TGTGCCAGCAGCTTCTCAAGCGGGGGGCCTGGCACAGATACGCAGTATTTT. This codes for CASSFSSGGPGTDTQYF.

This clonotype was observed at least ten times. The chain joins TRBV12-3 or TRBV12-4 to TRBJ1-3; TRBD1 is a possible D gene (5 bases). Trimming removed 6 bases from V and 9 bases from J, with 15 bases in between. The CDR3 is 13 amino acids. CDR3 sequence: CASREGQRSTIYF. The CDR3 DNA reads as TGTGCCAGCAGGGAAGGACAAAGGAGCACCATATATTTT.